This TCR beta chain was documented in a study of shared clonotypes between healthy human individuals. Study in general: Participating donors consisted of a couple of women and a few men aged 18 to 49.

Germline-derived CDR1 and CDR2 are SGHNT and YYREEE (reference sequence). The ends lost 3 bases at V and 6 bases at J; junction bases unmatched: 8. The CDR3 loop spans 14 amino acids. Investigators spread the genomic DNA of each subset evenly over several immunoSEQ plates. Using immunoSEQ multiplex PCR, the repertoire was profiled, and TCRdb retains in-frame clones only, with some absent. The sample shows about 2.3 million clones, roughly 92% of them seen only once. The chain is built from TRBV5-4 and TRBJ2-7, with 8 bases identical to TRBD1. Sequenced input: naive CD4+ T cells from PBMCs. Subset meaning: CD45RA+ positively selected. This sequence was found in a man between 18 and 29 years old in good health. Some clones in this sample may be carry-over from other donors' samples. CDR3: CASSSSDRGFEQYF. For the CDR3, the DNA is TGTGCCAGCAGCTCTTCCGACAGGGGCTTCGAGCAGTACTTC.